Listed here are 32 T cell receptor beta chains from one sample, sequenced in a study of molecular identifiers for immune sequencing clone quantification. TCRdb fed the PCR reads into MiXCR, producing one record per CDR3 protein. The sample comprises more than 85,000 distinct CDR3 sequences, roughly a third of which are singletons, and about 4.2% rests with the top ten. The sequenced material came from naive CD8+ T cells from blood, with Jurkat cell RNA spiked in. Documented subset: FACS-sorted CD8+CD4-CCR7+CD45RA+ naive T cells. All receptors come from a human donor in good health. Some libraries in this study had Jurkat cell RNA spiked in.

The chain links TRBV5-6 to TRBJ2-4; the D is unclear. The CDR3 has 15 amino acids. Trimming took off 6 bases at V and 0 bases at J, with 13 bases between the two ends. CDR1 and CDR2 from the germline V gene are SGHDT and YYEEEE. The CDR3 DNA sequence: TGTGCCAGCACCACCCCGGTTTTAGCCAAAAACATTCAGTACTTC. Translation: CASTTPVLAKNIQYF.

In its sample, this clonotype was seen many times. V usage is TRBV20-1 and J usage is TRBJ1-5; 7 nucleotides line up with TRBD1. The CDR3 consists of 14 residues. CDR1 and CDR2 (germline): DFQATT, SNEGSKA (reference sequence). Trimming removed 3 bases from V and 4 bases from J; junction bases left unmatched: 6. CDR3 DNA sequence: TGCAGTGCTAGGGGGGACAGTCAGAATCAGCCCCAGCATTTT. Protein sequence: CSARGDSQNQPQHF.

This clonotype was counted between two and nine times. V gene TRBV7-9 combines with J gene TRBJ1-2; TRBD1 is a possible D gene (5 bases). The CDR3 contains 17 residues. The germline gives CDR1 SEHNR, CDR2 FQNEAQ (reference sequence). The V gene lost 0 bases and the J gene lost 7 bases, with 21 bases spanning the gap. CDR3 protein: CASSLAPVRDPKAGYTF. The CDR3 coding sequence is TGTGCCAGCAGCTTAGCCCCTGTCCGGGACCCTAAGGCTGGCTACACCTTC.

This clonotype was found a few times. The chain joins TRBV7-8 to TRBJ2-7; D gene uncertain. Looked up from germline, CDR1 is SGHVS and CDR2 is FQNEAQ. The V end lost 4 bases, the J end lost 3 bases, and 7 bases lay between the germline ends. The CDR3 contains 12 residues. The CDR3 region is CASSSVHYEQYF. CDR3 DNA sequence: TGTGCCAGCAGCTCGGTCCACTACGAGCAGTACTTC. The complete variable domain, with remaining parts taken from reference TRBV7-8 and TRBJ2-7, reads GAGVSQSPRYKVAKRGQDVALRCDPISGHVSLFWYQQALGQGPEFLTYFQNEAQLDKSGLPSDRFFAERPEGSVSTLKIQRTQQEDSAVYLCASSSVHYEQYFGPGTRLTVT.

This chain joins TRBV7-9 and TRBJ2-1, with D possibly being TRBD2 (6 bases). This CDR3 has 13 residues. Germline lookup yields CDR1 SEHNR and CDR2 FQNEAQ (reference sequence). V was trimmed by 9 bases and J by 7 bases, leaving 16 bases between them. CDR3 sequence reads: CAREGPARNEQFF. The CDR3 nucleotides read TGTGCCAGGGAGGGGCCGGCGAGGAATGAGCAGTTCTTC.

For this clonotype: Just one base apart from a much larger clone, this may be a read error. The rearrangement uses TRBV4-1 and TRBJ2-7; possible D gene TRBD1, 6 bases. CDR1 is MGHRA, CDR2 YSYEKL, per germline. The CDR3 sequence is 13 residues long. The CDR3 spells CARSPTGADEQYF. For the CDR3, the DNA is TGCGCCCGCAGCCCGACAGGTGCGGACGAGCAGTACTTC.

The genes are TRBV7-9 and TRBJ2-1; 10 nucleotides line up with TRBD2. The CDR3 runs to 22 residues. V dropped 4 bases and J dropped 1; count of bases not matched to a gene: 22. Germline CDR1 SEHNR, CDR2 FQNEAQ (reference sequence). CDR3 region: CASSYRDIRTSGQRGSYNEQFF. CDR3 bases: TGTGCCAGCAGCTACCGGGACATTAGGACTAGCGGCCAGCGGGGGTCCTACAATGAGCAGTTCTTC.

The V call is TRBV4-3, the J call TRBJ2-7; D unresolved. The V and J ends lost 4 bases and 3 bases respectively, with 10 bases between them. This CDR3 is built from 13 residues. Germline V gene sequence: CDR1 LGHNA, CDR2 YSLEER. The DNA of the CDR3 is TGCGCCAGCAGCCTAGCCAGGCACTACGAGCAGTACTTC. It is translated as CASSLARHYEQYF.

This chain links TRBV12-3 or TRBV12-4 with TRBJ1-2; D not resolved. V was shortened by 3 bases and J by 0 bases, with 17 bases between the two germline ends. The CDR3 runs to 17 residues. CDR3 nucleotide sequence: TGTGCCAGCAGTTTTTGGACTAACGCGTCCCCTAACTATGGCTACACCTTC. This codes for CASSFWTNASPNYGYTF.

J is TRBJ2-7 and V is TRBV11-2; 11 bases fit TRBD2. The CDR3 spans 14 residues. V lost 5 bases and J lost 7; bases outside the gene matches: 7. CDR1 is SGHAT and CDR2 is FQNNGV in the germline V gene. The chain's CDR3 is CASSTGLAALEQYF. CDR3 in DNA: TGTGCCAGCAGCACGGGACTAGCGGCATTGGAGCAGTACTTC.

The rearrangement links TRBV7-2 to TRBJ2-7, with D perhaps matching TRBD2 (5 bases). The CDR3 extends over 16 amino acids. Germline CDR1 and CDR2: SGHTA and FQGNSA. Trimming took off 5 bases at V and 2 bases at J, with 19 bases between the two ends. CDR3 sequence: CASSPPRGSSAYEQYF. CDR3 sequence (DNA): TGTGCCAGCAGCCCACCGCGAGGGAGTTCAGCCTACGAGCAGTACTTC.

Of note for this clonotype: This may come from a read error, since a much larger clone is one base off. The CDR3 region has the DNA TGTGCCAGCAGTCCCCCCGGGGAGCATGTGCAGTTCTTC. Translated: CASSPPGEHVQFF. The chain couples TRBV6-2 or TRBV6-3 to TRBJ2-1, with a weak D call TRBD2 (5 bases). V was cut by 5 bases and J by 12 bases, with 17 bases left in between. The CDR3 is 13 amino acids. From germline, CDR1 is MNHEY and CDR2 SVGEGT.

Concerning this clonotype itself: As the CDR3 is not closed by the conserved phenylalanine or tryptophan, this likely results from a read error. CDR3 DNA: TGTGCCAGCAGCGATCACCTAGCGGGAGACACCAATGAGCAGTACATC. The encoded protein is CASSDHLAGDTNEQYI. The V and J genes are TRBV7-9 and TRBJ2-1; 10 bases are a match to TRBD2. The J call may be faulty, since TRBJ2-7 better matches the DNA end. CDR1 is SEHNR, CDR2 FQNEAQ, per germline (reference sequence). This CDR3 has 16 amino acids.

This clonotype was counted ten times or more. V usage is TRBV4-1 and J usage is TRBJ1-5, with D possibly being TRBD1 (5 bases). From germline, CDR1 is MGHRA and CDR2 YSYEKL. The CDR3 totals 14 residues. V was cut by 0 bases and J by 9 bases, with 12 bases left in between. The CDR3 sequence: CASSQDWRGWPQHF. CDR3 DNA sequence: TGCGCCAGCAGCCAAGATTGGCGGGGCTGGCCCCAGCATTTT.

The rearrangement joins TRBV24-1 to TRBJ2-1, with 9 bases that match TRBD2. The V and J ends lost 5 bases and 5 bases, in that order; junction bases with no gene match: 9. Looked up from germline, CDR1 is KGHDR and CDR2 is SFDVKD. The CDR3 has 16 residues. DNA for the CDR3: TGTGCCACCAGTGCCCCCCGGCTAGCGGGGAACAATGAGCAGTTCTTC. Encoded protein: CATSAPRLAGNNEQFF.

Concerning this clonotype itself: A read error may be the cause here, since a much bigger clone is one base away. This chain uses TRBV4-2 with TRBJ2-2, with 10 bases matching TRBD2. The CDR3 loop spans 19 amino acids. Trimming took 4 bases from V and 7 from J; bases not matched to a gene: 18. From germline, CDR1 is LGHNA and CDR2 YNFKEQ. For the CDR3, the DNA is TGTGCCAGCAGCCTAGAGCTCCTAGCGGGAGATCTTTATGGCGGGGAGCTGTTTTTT. It specifies CASSLELLAGDLYGGELFF.

In the case of this clonotype: A read error may be the cause here, since a much bigger clone is one base away. CDR3 bases: TGCTCCAGCACGGACTCACAGGGGGCCTCTGGGGCCAACGTCCTGACTTTC. This translates into CSSTDSQGASGANVLTF. V and J are TRBV23-1 and TRBJ2-6; 9 nucleotides line up with TRBD1. TRBV23-1 carries the ORF label, with uncertain function. The CDR3 has 17 amino acids.

About this clonotype: A clone one base away is much larger, so this may be a read error. The V call is TRBV7-2, the J call TRBJ2-7, with D perhaps matching TRBD2 (6 bases). This CDR3 spans 13 amino acids. Trimming took 3 bases from V and 4 from J, leaving 10 bases between them. The germline V gene has CDR1 SGHTA and CDR2 FQGNSA. CDR3 bases: TGTGCCAGCAGCTTCCTCGGGGGTTACGAGCAGTACTTC. Translating gives CASSFLGGYEQYF.

Regarding this clonotype: This may be a read error: a much more frequent sequence differs by one nucleotide. The rearrangement uses TRBV5-4 and TRBJ2-7, with D tentatively TRBD2 (6 bases). Germline CDR1 is SGHNT and CDR2 is YYREEE (reference sequence). The CDR3 has 14 residues. CDR3 protein: CASSLLGGAGERYF. The CDR3 DNA reads as TGTGCCAGCAGCTTGCTCGGGGGAGCGGGCGAGCGGTACTTC.

Of note for this clonotype: This is likely a read error, given that the CDR3 carries no conserved phenylalanine or tryptophan at its end. The chain links TRBV27 to TRBJ1-6; D is ambiguous. Trimming removed 5 bases at V and 10 bases at J, with 15 bases between. The CDR3 extends over 14 amino acids. CDR1 is MNHEY, CDR2 SMNVEV, per germline (reference sequence). CDR3 nucleotides: TGTGCCAGCAGTATAGGACCCCCTAAATCACCCCTCCACATT. Protein: CASSIGPPKSPLHI.

The sample holds many counts of this clonotype. This chain uses TRBV28 with TRBJ2-3; a possible D gene is TRBD2 (7 bases). CDR3 length: 16 amino acids. V dropped 6 bases and J dropped 2 bases, with 18 bases sitting between them. Per the germline V gene, CDR1 is MDHEN and CDR2 is SYDVKM. The chain's CDR3 is CASSPVRGAYTDTQYF. CDR3 DNA: TGTGCCAGCAGCCCAGTTCGGGGGGCCTACACAGATACGCAGTATTTT.

This clonotype was seen a handful of times. CDR3 nucleotides: TGTGCCAGCAGTTACCTAGCGGGATCCATGGAGCAGTACTTC. The encoded protein is CASSYLAGSMEQYF. The chain links TRBV27 to TRBJ2-7, with TRBD2 matching 9 bases. Germline V gene lookup returns CDR1 MNHEY and CDR2 SMNVEV (reference sequence). V shed 4 bases, J shed 7 bases, and the junction held 8 bases outside the gene matches. The length of the CDR3 is 14 residues.

The table lists this clonotype with a few counts. This rearrangement joins TRBV3-1 to TRBJ2-3; TRBD1 matches 8 bases. This CDR3 region has 15 residues. Germline values: CDR1 LGHDT, CDR2 YNNKEL (reference sequence). Trimming took 4 bases from V and 6 from J; bases not matched to a gene: 9. The CDR3 is CASSPAGTGLDTQYF. CDR3 nucleotides: TGTGCCAGCAGCCCCGCAGGGACAGGTCTTGATACGCAGTATTTT.

This clonotype has at least ten counts. This chain links TRBV13 with TRBJ2-2; D is perhaps TRBD2 (5 bases). The V and J ends lost 6 bases and 1 base respectively, with 9 bases between them. The CDR3 has 14 residues. CDR1 is PRHDT, CDR2 FYEKMQ, per germline (reference sequence). The CDR3 DNA follows: TGTGCCAGCAGTCTAGCACAGAACACCGGGGAGCTGTTTTTT. This gives the protein CASSLAQNTGELFF.

Turning to this clonotype: A junction boundary mismatches the germline segment, possibly from a read error. This rearrangement joins TRBV28 to TRBJ2-3; TRBD2 matches at 9 bases. The germline CDR1 and CDR2 sequences are MDHEN and SYDVKM. This CDR3 contains 16 residues. The CDR3 DNA sequence: TGTGCCAGCAGTTTCCCTAGCGGGACTAGCACAGATTCGCAGTATTTT. It is translated as CASSFPSGTSTDSQYF. Looking up the rest from reference TRBV28 and TRBJ2-3 gives the full variable domain: DVKVTQSSRYLVKRTGEKVFLECVQDMDHENMFWYRQDPGLGLRLIYFSYDVKMKEKGDIPEGYSVSREKKERFSLILESASTNQTSMYLCASSFPSGTSTDSQYFGPGTRLTVL.

This clonotype was seen at least ten times. The rearrangement uses TRBV28 and TRBJ2-3; 9 bases line up with TRBD1. From germline, CDR1 is MDHEN and CDR2 SYDVKM. The trim removed 3 bases at V and 3 bases at J, leaving 13 bases unmatched. This CDR3 has 18 amino acids. CDR3 nucleotide sequence: TGTGCCAGCAGTTTCGGGGAGTCCGGGACAGGGCTGACAGATACGCAGTATTTT. Translated: CASSFGESGTGLTDTQYF.

This clonotype was seen a few times. The V call is TRBV6-2 or TRBV6-3, the J call TRBJ2-5, with 12 bases aligning to TRBD2. There are 17 residues in the CDR3. The J segment lost 2 bases and the V segment lost 2 bases, leaving 6 bases of the junction unmatched. The germline gives CDR1 MNHEY, CDR2 SVGEGT. Here the CDR3 DNA reads TGTGCCAGCAGTTACACGAACGGACTAGCGGGACAAGAGACCCAGTACTTC. Protein sequence: CASSYTNGLAGQETQYF.

This clonotype was found many times. The chain uses TRBV4-1 and TRBJ1-5, with D possibly TRBD1 on 6 matching bases. CDR1 and CDR2 (germline): MGHRA, YSYEKL. The CDR3 extends over 15 amino acids. V was clipped by 0 bases and J by 7 bases, with 13 bases between them. In DNA form, the CDR3 reads TGCGCCAGCAGCCAAGATTGGGGGGCGGGGCAGCCCCAGCATTTT. Amino acid sequence: CASSQDWGAGQPQHF.

This clonotype was seen repeatedly, ten times or more. The gene calls are TRBV6-6 and TRBJ2-7, with a possible D match to TRBD2 (6 bases). From germline, CDR1 is MNHNY and CDR2 SVGAGI (reference sequence). V shed 11 bases and J shed 5 bases, with 19 bases lying between them. This CDR3 spans 13 amino acids. The CDR3 DNA follows: TGTGCCGTTATTTCGGGGGACGGCCACGAGCAGTACTTC. Translation gives CAVISGDGHEQYF.

This clonotype was counted at least ten times. The V call is TRBV7-9, the J call TRBJ2-1; 13 nucleotides agree with TRBD2. The CDR3 runs to 13 residues. With V trimmed by 9 bases and J by 9 bases, 5 bases remained unmatched. Germline CDR1 is SEHNR and CDR2 is FQNEAQ (reference sequence). This CDR3 is CARGGLAGVEQFF. DNA for the CDR3: TGTGCCAGAGGAGGACTAGCGGGAGTTGAGCAGTTCTTC.

In this sample, this clonotype turned up a few times. This chain links TRBV2 with TRBJ2-7; no clear D gene. Germline V CDR1 and CDR2: SNHLY, FYNNEI. Trimming took off 2 bases at V and 6 bases at J, with 5 bases between the two ends. The CDR3 spans 11 residues. CDR3: CASSESPEQYF. The CDR3 coding sequence is TGTGCCAGCAGTGAATCGCCCGAGCAGTACTTC.

The V call is TRBV28, the J call TRBJ1-4, with 8 bases identical to TRBD1. Germline V CDR1 and CDR2: MDHEN, SYDVKM. CDR3 length equals 15 residues. With V trimmed by 3 bases and J by 6 bases, 6 bases remained unmatched. The CDR3 coding sequence is TGTGCCAGCAGTTTTTCGGACAGGGCGGATGAAAAACTGTTTTTT. Translated, it gives CASSFSDRADEKLFF.